The following is a T cell receptor beta chain sequence with its context. The antigen is not known. PCR used 60 Vbeta primers and 13 Jbeta primers. Using immunoSEQ multiplex PCR, the repertoire was profiled, and TCRdb retains in-frame clones only, with some absent. The sample has 110,000 to 150,000 clones, less than 80% seen once; the top ten hold 8.8%. This sample was included in a study of cytomegalovirus exposure and HLA in healthy donors. Points from the study as a whole: The study had only CMV serostatus as immune exposure information. Specificity of a few CMV-associated chains for CMV antigens was verified in vitro. The authors later linked a missense DCLRE1C variant to TCR beta V- and J-gene trimming.

This CDR3 has 15 residues. Germline V gene lookup returns CDR1 KGHSH and CDR2 LQKENI. Between the trimmed V and J ends, which lost 6 bases and 0 bases, there was a span of 11 bases. The sequence was collected from a woman between 50 and 59 years old in good health and CMV-seropositive. Sequences were obtained from PBMCs. V gene TRBV18 combines with J gene TRBJ1-4; D uncertain. This chain's CDR3 is CASSQQTTTNEKLFF. The CDR3 nucleotides are TGTGCCAGCTCGCAACAGACCACAACTAATGAAAAACTGTTTTTT.